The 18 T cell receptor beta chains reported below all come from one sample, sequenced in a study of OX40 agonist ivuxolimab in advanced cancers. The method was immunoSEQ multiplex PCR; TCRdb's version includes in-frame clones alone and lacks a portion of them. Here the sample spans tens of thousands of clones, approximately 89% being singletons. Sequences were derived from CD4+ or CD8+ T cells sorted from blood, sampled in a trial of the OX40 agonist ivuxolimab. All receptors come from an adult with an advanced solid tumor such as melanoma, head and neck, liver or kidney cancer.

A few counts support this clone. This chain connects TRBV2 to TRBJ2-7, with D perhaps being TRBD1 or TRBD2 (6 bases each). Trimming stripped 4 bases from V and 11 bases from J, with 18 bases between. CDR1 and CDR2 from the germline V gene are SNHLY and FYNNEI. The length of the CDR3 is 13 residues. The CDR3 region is CASSVGGHSLEYF. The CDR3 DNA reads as TGTGCCAGCAGTGTGGGGGGACACTCGTTGGAGTACTTC.

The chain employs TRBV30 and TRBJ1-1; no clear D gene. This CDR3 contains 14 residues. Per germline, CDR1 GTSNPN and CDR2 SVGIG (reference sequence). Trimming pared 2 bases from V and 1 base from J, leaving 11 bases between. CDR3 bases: TGTGCCTGGAGTTCCTTAGGGAGGAACACTGAAGCTTTCTTT. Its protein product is CAWSSLGRNTEAFF.

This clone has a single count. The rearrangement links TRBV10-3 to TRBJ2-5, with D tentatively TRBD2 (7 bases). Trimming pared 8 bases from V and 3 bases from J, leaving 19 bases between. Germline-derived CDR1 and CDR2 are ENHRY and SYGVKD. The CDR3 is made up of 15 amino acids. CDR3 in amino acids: CAISRGAGVEETQYF. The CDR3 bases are TGTGCCATCTCCCGGGGGGCGGGGGTCGAAGAGACCCAGTACTTC.

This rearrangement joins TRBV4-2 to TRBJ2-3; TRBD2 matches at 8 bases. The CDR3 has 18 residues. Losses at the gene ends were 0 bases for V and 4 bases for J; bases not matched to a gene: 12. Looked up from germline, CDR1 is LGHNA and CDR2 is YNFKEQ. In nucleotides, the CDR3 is TGTGCCAGCAGCCAAGAATTGAATAGCGGGGTTGGCGCAGATACGCAGTATTTT. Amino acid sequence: CASSQELNSGVGADTQYF.

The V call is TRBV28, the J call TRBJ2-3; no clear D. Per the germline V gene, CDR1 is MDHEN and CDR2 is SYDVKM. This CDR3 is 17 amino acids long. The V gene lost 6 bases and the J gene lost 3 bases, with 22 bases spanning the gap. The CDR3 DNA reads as TGTGCCAGCAGCCATTTCACGTGGGGTGTTGGAACAGATACGCAGTATTTT. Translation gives CASSHFTWGVGTDTQYF.

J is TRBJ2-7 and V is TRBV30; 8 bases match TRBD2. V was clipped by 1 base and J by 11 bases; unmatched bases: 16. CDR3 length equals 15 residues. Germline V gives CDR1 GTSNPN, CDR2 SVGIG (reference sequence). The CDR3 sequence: CAWSGAGGPSSRKYF. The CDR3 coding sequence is TGTGCCTGGAGTGGGGCGGGGGGACCCTCCTCTCGGAAGTACTTC.

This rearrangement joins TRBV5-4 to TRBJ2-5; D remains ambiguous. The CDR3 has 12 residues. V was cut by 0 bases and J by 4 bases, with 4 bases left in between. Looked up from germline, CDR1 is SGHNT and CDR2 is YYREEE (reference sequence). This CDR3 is CASSLVPETQYF. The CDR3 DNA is TGTGCCAGCAGCTTGGTACCAGAGACCCAGTACTTC.

The chain's CDR3 is CAISAEGAGGYTF. In nucleotides, the CDR3 is TGTGCCATCAGTGCGGAGGGTGCTGGTGGCTACACCTTC. This rearrangement joins TRBV10-3 to TRBJ1-2; D uncertain. The CDR3 is 13 residues long. Looked up from germline, CDR1 is ENHRY and CDR2 is SYGVKD. With 4 bases removed from V and 7 bases from J, the gap between germline ends came to 13 bases.

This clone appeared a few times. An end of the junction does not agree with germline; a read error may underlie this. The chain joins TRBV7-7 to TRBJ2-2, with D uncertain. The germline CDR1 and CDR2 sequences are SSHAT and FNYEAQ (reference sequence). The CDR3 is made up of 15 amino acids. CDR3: CASSLVPGHTGELFF. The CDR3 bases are TGTGCTAGCAGCTTAGTTCCAGGACACACCGGGGAGCTGTTTTTT. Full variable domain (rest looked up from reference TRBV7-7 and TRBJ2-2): GAGVSQSPRYKVTKRGQDVTLRCDPISSHATLYWYQQALGQGPEFLTYFNYEAQPDKSGLPSDRFSAERPEGSISTLTIQRTEQRDSAMYRCASSLVPGHTGELFFGEGSRLTVL.

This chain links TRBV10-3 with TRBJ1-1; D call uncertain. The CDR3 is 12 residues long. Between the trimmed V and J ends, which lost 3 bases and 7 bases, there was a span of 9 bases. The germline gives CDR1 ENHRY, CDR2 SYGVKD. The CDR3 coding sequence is TGTGCCATCAGTGATGGCCGGATTGAAGCTTTCTTT. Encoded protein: CAISDGRIEAFF.

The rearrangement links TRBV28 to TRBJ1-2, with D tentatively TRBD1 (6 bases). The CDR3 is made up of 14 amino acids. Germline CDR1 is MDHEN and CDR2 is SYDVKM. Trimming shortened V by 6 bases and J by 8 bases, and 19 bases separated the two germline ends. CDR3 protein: CASRAPQGQGGYTF. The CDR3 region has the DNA TGTGCCAGCAGAGCCCCCCAGGGGCAAGGGGGCTACACCTTC.

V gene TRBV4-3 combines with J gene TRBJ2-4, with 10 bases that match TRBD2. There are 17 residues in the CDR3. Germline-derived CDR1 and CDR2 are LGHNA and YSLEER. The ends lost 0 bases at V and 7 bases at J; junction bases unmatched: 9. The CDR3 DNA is TGCGCCAGCAGCCAAGACCCCAGCGGGGGGGCCGGGAACATTCAGTACTTC. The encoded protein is CASSQDPSGGAGNIQYF.

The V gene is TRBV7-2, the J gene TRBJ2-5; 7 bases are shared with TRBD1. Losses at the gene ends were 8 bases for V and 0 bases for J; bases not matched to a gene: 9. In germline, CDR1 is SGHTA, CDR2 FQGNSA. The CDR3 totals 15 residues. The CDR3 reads CASRRGGQYQETQYF. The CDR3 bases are TGTGCCAGCCGCCGTGGGGGACAGTACCAAGAGACCCAGTACTTC.

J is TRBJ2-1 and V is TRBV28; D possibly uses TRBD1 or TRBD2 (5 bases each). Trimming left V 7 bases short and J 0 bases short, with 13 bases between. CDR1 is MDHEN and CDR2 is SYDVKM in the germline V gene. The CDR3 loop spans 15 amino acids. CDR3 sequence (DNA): TGTGCCAGCACCCTGGGGGAGAGCTCCTACAATGAGCAGTTCTTC. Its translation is CASTLGESSYNEQFF.

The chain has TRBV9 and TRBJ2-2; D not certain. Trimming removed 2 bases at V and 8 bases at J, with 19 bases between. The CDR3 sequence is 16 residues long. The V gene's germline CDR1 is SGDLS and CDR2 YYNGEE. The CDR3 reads CASSVGVSALGGELFF. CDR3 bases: TGTGCCAGCAGCGTTGGGGTCTCGGCCCTGGGTGGGGAGCTGTTTTTT.

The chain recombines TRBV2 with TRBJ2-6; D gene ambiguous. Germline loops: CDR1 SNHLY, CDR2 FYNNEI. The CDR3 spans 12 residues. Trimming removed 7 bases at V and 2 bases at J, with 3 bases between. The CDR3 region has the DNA TGTGCCAGCACGCCTGGGGCCAACGTCCTGACTTTC. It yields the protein CASTPGANVLTF.

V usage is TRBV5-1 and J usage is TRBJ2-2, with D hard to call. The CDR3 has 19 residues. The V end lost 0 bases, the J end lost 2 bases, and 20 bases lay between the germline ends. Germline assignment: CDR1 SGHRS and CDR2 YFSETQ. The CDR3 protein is CASSLEPLQGRINTGELFF. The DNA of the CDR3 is TGCGCCAGCAGCTTGGAACCACTTCAAGGACGGATTAACACCGGGGAGCTGTTTTTT. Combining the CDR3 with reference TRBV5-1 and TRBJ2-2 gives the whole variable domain KAGVTQTPRYLIKTRGQQVTLSCSPISGHRSVSWYQQTPGQGLQFLFEYFSETQRNKGNFPGRFSGRQFSNSRSEMNVSTLELGDSALYLCASSLEPLQGRINTGELFFGEGSRLTVL.

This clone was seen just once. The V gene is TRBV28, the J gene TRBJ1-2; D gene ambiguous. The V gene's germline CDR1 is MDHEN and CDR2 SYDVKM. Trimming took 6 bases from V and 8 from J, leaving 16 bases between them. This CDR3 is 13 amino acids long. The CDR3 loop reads CASRAATGGGYTF. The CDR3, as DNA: TGTGCCAGCAGGGCTGCCACGGGCGGAGGCTACACCTTC.